The rows below give T cell receptor beta chains drawn from one sample of a study of STAT5B mutations in CD4+ large granular lymphocyte leukemia. The method was immunoSEQ multiplex PCR; TCRdb's version includes in-frame clones alone and lacks a portion of them. The repertoire holds tens of thousands of clones, with just under 75% as singletons. Specimen: CD4+ T cells from blood buffy coats. The receptors were sampled from a human donor in good health. Each CDR3 is given with its conserved first and last residue. The order of the fields is D gene, V gene, clone size, J gene, CDR3 DNA, CDR3 protein. D genes are given only for firm matches. Some rows mark clone size as missing; the rest say once, few, many or name a class of expanded clone.

d_gene: NA; v_gene: TRBV5-4; abundance: NA; j_gene: TRBJ2-1; CDR3nt: TGTGCCAGCAGCTTGGGGTTTGGGGGTCGAGGTGAGCAGTTCTTC; CDR3aa: CASSLGFGGRGEQFF
d_gene: NA; v_gene: TRBV7-9; abundance: NA; j_gene: TRBJ2-7; CDR3nt: TGTGCCAGCAGCTTAAGCGTCCACGAGCAGTACTTC; CDR3aa: CASSLSVHEQYF
d_gene: NA; v_gene: TRBV7-2; abundance: NA; j_gene: TRBJ1-5; CDR3nt: TGTGCCAGCAGCTTAGTTCAAGGGCCCCAGCATTTT; CDR3aa: CASSLVQGPQHF
d_gene: TRBD2; v_gene: TRBV30; abundance: NA; j_gene: TRBJ2-1; CDR3nt: TGTGCCTGGAGTTATCCAGACGTAGCGGGGTTCAATGAGCAGTTCTTC; CDR3aa: CAWSYPDVAGFNEQFF
d_gene: TRBD2; v_gene: TRBV7-2; abundance: few; j_gene: TRBJ2-3; CDR3nt: TGTGCCAGCAGCTCACTCCCGACTAGCGGGGCCACAGATACGCAGTATTTT; CDR3aa: CASSSLPTSGATDTQYF
d_gene: NA; v_gene: TRBV18; abundance: NA; j_gene: TRBJ1-5; CDR3nt: TGTGCCAGCTCACCCCAACAAGGAGCTAGCAATCAGCCCCAGCATTTT; CDR3aa: CASSPQQGASNQPQHF
d_gene: NA; v_gene: TRBV27; abundance: NA; j_gene: TRBJ2-3; CDR3nt: TGTGCCAGCAGGCGGACAGCTAGCACAGATACGCAGTATTTT; CDR3aa: CASRRTASTDTQYF
d_gene: TRBD2; v_gene: TRBV5-4; abundance: NA; j_gene: TRBJ2-5; CDR3nt: TGTGCCAGCAGCCCGGCAGCGGGAAGGGGCCGAGAGACCCAGTACTTC; CDR3aa: CASSPAAGRGRETQYF
d_gene: NA; v_gene: TRBV10-3; abundance: NA; j_gene: TRBJ1-2; CDR3nt: TGTGCCATCAGTGAGTCGGGAACAGGATTTAACTATGGCTACACCTTC; CDR3aa: CAISESGTGFNYGYTF
d_gene: NA; v_gene: TRBV6-5; abundance: NA; j_gene: TRBJ2-7; CDR3nt: TGTGCCAGCAGTTACTCCCCGAAGGGGTGGGCCTACGAGCAGTACTTC; CDR3aa: CASSYSPKGWAYEQYF
d_gene: TRBD2; v_gene: TRBV2; abundance: NA; j_gene: TRBJ2-7; CDR3nt: TGTGCCAGCAGCCGACTAGCGGCGTACGAGCAGTACTTC; CDR3aa: CASSRLAAYEQYF
d_gene: NA; v_gene: TRBV6-1; abundance: NA; j_gene: TRBJ1-4; CDR3nt: TGTGCCAGCAGTGAAAGGCGGGGGGAAGGGACTAATGAAAAACTGTTTTTT; CDR3aa: CASSERRGEGTNEKLFF
d_gene: NA; v_gene: TRBV7-9; abundance: NA; j_gene: TRBJ2-3; CDR3nt: TGTGCCAGCAGCTTAGCTGTAGATACGCAGTATTTT; CDR3aa: CASSLAVDTQYF
d_gene: NA; v_gene: TRBV19; abundance: once; j_gene: TRBJ1-5; CDR3nt: TGTGCCAGTAGTATCCCTGAAAGCAATCAGCCCCAGCATTTT; CDR3aa: CASSIPESNQPQHF
d_gene: NA; v_gene: TRBV30; abundance: NA; j_gene: TRBJ2-7; CDR3nt: TGTGCCTGGAGTCCCAATTGGGGGGGCGACGAGCAGTACTTC; CDR3aa: CAWSPNWGGDEQYF
d_gene: TRBD1; v_gene: TRBV30; abundance: NA; j_gene: TRBJ1-5; CDR3nt: TGTGCCTGGAGTAGACAGGGTGGTGGCAATCAGCCCCAGCATTTT; CDR3aa: CAWSRQGGGNQPQHF